Each of the 7 T cell receptor beta chains below was sequenced from the same sample in a study of T cells in localized non-small cell lung cancer. This table comes from immunoSEQ multiplex PCR, and its TCRdb copy is limited to in-frame clones, with some not included. The table shows fewer than 90,000 clones, with roughly 81% occurring only once. Specimen: peripheral blood, collected before any cancer treatment. These receptor sequences come from a man aged 35-75 years with stage I lung adenocarcinoma.

The rearrangement links TRBV7-9 to TRBJ2-2; D tentatively fits TRBD1 or TRBD2 (6 bases each). The CDR3 length is 16 residues. Germline V gives CDR1 SEHNR, CDR2 FQNEAQ (reference sequence). The ends were cut back, 6 bases at V and 5 bases at J, with 19 bases in the middle. CDR3 DNA: TGTGCCAGCAGTGTGGGGGCCAGGGGAGGAACCGGGGAGCTGTTTTTT. As protein: CASSVGARGGTGELFF.

The genes are TRBV2 and TRBJ1-4, with a tentative D call TRBD1 (5 bases). Germline V CDR1 and CDR2: SNHLY, FYNNEI. V lost 7 bases to trimming and J lost 7 bases, with 13 bases between them. The CDR3 is made up of 13 amino acids. CDR3 bases: TGTGCCAGCAATCAACAGGAGGGTGAAAAACTGTTTTTT. Translating it yields CASNQQEGEKLFF.

The gene calls are TRBV7-9 and TRBJ2-2, with D possibly TRBD2 on 6 matching bases. Between the trimmed V and J ends, which lost 0 bases and 6 bases, there was a span of 11 bases. This CDR3 has 15 amino acids. The V gene's germline CDR1 is SEHNR and CDR2 FQNEAQ (reference sequence). CDR3 amino acids: CASSLAQASAGELFF. Written as DNA, the CDR3 is TGTGCCAGCAGCTTAGCGCAGGCTAGCGCCGGGGAGCTGTTTTTT.

The V call is TRBV5-1, the J call TRBJ2-7; the match to TRBD1 covers 11 bases. Germline V CDR1 and CDR2: SGHRS, YFSETQ. V was clipped by 3 bases and J by 7 bases; unmatched bases: 9. The CDR3 length is 15 residues. CDR3 DNA sequence: TGCGCCAGCAGCTCACTACCGGGACAGGGGGAAGAGCAGTACTTC. It codes for CASSSLPGQGEEQYF.

The chain carries TRBV5-1 and TRBJ1-5, with 7 positions matching TRBD1. The J segment lost 3 bases and the V segment lost 3 bases, leaving 6 bases of the junction unmatched. There are 15 residues in the CDR3. Germline V lookup: CDR1 SGHRS, CDR2 YFSETQ. CDR3 in DNA: TGCGCCAGCAGCTATTCCGGGACAGCCAATCAGCCCCAGCATTTT. Translation: CASSYSGTANQPQHF.

This rearrangement joins TRBV9 to TRBJ2-2, with a tentative D call TRBD1 (7 bases). The ends were cut back, 0 bases at V and 5 bases at J, with 14 bases in the middle. The CDR3 has 16 residues. Germline CDR1 and CDR2: SGDLS and YYNGEE. DNA of the CDR3: TGTGCCAGCAGCGTAGCGACAGGGAGGCTGACCGGGGAGCTGTTTTTT. This codes for CASSVATGRLTGELFF.

V is TRBV28 and J is TRBJ1-3; TRBD1 is a possible D gene (5 bases). CDR1 and CDR2 (germline): MDHEN, SYDVKM. The CDR3 is made up of 14 amino acids. The V end was cut by 6 bases, the J end by 1 base, with 10 bases between. The CDR3 nucleotides read TGTGCCAGCAGCCCGGGGGTGTCTGGAAACACCATATATTTT. It yields the protein CASSPGVSGNTIYF.